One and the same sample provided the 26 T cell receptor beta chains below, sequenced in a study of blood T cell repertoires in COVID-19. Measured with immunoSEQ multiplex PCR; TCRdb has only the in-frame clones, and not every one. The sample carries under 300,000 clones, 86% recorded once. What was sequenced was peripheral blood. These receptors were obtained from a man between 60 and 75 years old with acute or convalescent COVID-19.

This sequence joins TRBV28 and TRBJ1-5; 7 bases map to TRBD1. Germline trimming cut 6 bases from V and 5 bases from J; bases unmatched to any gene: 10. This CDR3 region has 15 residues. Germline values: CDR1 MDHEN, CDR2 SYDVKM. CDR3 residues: CASRSRGFGDQPQHF. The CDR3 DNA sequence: TGTGCCAGCAGGTCCAGGGGGTTCGGTGATCAGCCCCAGCATTTT.

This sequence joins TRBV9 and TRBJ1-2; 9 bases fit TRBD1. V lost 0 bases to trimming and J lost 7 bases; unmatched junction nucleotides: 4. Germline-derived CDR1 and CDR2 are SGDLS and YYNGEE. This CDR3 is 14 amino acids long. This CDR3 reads CASSVAQGAGGYTF. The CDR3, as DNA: TGTGCCAGCAGCGTAGCACAGGGGGCGGGTGGCTACACCTTC.

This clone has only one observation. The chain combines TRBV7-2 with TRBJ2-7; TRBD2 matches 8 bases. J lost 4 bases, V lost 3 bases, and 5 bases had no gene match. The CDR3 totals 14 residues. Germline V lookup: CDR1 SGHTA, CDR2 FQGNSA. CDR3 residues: CASSFRGRQYEQYF. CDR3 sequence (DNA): TGTGCCAGCAGCTTCCGCGGGAGGCAGTACGAGCAGTACTTC.

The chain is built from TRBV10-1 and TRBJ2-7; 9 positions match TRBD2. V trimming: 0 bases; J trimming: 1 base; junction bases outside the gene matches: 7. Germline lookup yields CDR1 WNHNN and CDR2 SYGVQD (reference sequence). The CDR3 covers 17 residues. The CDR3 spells CASSESPRREGSYEQYF. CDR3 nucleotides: TGCGCCAGCAGTGAGTCCCCCCGGCGGGAGGGATCCTACGAGCAGTACTTC.

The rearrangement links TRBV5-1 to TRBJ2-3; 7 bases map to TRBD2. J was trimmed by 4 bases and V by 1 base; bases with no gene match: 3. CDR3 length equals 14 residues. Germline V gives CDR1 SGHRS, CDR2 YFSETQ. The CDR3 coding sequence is TGCGCCAGCAGCTTGAGCCTAGCGGCAGATACGCAGTATTTT. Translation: CASSLSLAADTQYF.

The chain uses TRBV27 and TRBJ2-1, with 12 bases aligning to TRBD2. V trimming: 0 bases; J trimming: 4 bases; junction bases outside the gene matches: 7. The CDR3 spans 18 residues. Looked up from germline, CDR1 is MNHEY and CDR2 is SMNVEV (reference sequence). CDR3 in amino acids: CASSLSGSTSGSYNEQFF. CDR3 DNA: TGTGCCAGCAGTTTATCAGGGTCGACTAGCGGGAGTTACAATGAGCAGTTCTTC.

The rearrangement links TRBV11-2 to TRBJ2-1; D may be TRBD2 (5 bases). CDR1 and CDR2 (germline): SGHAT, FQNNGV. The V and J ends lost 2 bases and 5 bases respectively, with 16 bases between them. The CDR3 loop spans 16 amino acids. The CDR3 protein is CASSLSGGPRDNEQFF. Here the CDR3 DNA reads TGTGCCAGCAGCTTAAGCGGCGGGCCGAGGGACAATGAGCAGTTCTTC.

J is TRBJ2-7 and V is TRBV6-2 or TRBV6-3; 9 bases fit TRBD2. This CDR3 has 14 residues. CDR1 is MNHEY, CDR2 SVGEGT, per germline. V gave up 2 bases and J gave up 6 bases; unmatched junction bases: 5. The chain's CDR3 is CASSYRGRAGEQYF. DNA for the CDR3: TGTGCCAGCAGTTACCGCGGGAGGGCCGGCGAGCAGTACTTC.

CDR3 sequence (DNA): TGTGCCAGCAGCCAAGGAACGACGGGGATACAAGAGACCCAGTACTTC. It yields the protein CASSQGTTGIQETQYF. The chain has TRBV4-2 and TRBJ2-5, with TRBD2 as a possible D gene (5 bases). Trimming cost V 1 base and J 2 bases, with 14 bases left between them. This CDR3 is 16 amino acids long. Per germline, CDR1 LGHNA and CDR2 YNFKEQ.

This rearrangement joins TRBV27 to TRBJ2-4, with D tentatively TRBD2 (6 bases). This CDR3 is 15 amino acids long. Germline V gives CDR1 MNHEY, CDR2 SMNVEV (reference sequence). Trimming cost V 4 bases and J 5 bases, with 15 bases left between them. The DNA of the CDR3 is TGTGCCAGCAGTTCCGGGAGAGGGTTCGAAAACATTCAGTACTTC. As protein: CASSSGRGFENIQYF.

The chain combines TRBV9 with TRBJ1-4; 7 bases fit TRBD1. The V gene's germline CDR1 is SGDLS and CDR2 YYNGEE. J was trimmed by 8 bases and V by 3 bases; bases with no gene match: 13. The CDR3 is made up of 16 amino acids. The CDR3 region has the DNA TGTGCCAGCAGCGCCCAGGGGGGCCTAGGTAACGAAAAACTGTTTTTT. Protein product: CASSAQGGLGNEKLFF.

CDR3 sequence: CASSYSPGLAYNEQFF. The CDR3, as DNA: TGTGCCAGCAGTTACTCCCCGGGACTAGCTTACAATGAGCAGTTCTTC. This chain connects TRBV6-5 to TRBJ2-1; 9 nucleotides line up with TRBD2. This CDR3 has 16 residues. J gave up 4 bases and V 0 bases, and 4 bases lay outside the gene matches. CDR1 and CDR2 from the germline V gene are MNHEY and SVGAGI.

CDR3 residues: CASSAQGILAKNIQYF. The CDR3, as DNA: TGTGCCAGCAGCGCCCAGGGGATTCTAGCCAAAAACATTCAGTACTTC. The chain uses TRBV9 and TRBJ2-4; D perhaps matches TRBD1 (6 bases). Germline CDR1 is SGDLS and CDR2 is YYNGEE. The CDR3 has 16 amino acids. Deletions cut 3 bases from V and 0 bases from J, with 13 bases between.

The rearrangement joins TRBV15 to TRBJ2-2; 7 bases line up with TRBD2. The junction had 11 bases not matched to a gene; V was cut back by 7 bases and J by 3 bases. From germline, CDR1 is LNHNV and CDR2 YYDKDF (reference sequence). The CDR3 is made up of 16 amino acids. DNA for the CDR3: TGTGCCACCAACATCCGGAGCGGGATTCACACCGGGGAGCTGTTTTTT. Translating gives CATNIRSGIHTGELFF. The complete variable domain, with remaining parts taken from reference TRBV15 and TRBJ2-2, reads DAMVIQNPRYQVTQFGKPVTLSCSQTLNHNVMYWYQQKSSQAPKLLFHYYDKDFNNEADTPDNFQSRRPNTSFCFLDIRSPGLGDTAMYLCATNIRSGIHTGELFFGEGSRLTVL.

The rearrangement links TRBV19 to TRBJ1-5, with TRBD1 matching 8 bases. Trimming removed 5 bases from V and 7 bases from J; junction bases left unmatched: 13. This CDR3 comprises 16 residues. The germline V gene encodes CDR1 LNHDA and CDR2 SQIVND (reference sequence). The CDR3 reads CASSFPPDRVGQPQHF. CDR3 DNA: TGTGCCAGTAGTTTTCCCCCGGACAGGGTAGGCCAGCCCCAGCATTTT.

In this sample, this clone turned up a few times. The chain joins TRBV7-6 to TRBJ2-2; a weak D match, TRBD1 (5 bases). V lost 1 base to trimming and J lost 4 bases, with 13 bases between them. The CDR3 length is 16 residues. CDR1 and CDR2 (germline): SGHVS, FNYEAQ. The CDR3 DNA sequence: TGTGCCAGCAGCTTAGAAGGGGCAGGCTCCACCGGGGAGCTGTTTTTT. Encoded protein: CASSLEGAGSTGELFF.

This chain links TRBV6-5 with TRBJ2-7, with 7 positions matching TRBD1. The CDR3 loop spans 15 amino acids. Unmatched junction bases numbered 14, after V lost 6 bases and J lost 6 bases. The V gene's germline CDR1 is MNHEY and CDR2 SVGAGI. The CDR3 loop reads CASRTRTGIVGEQYF. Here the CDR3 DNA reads TGTGCCAGCAGAACCAGGACAGGCATTGTAGGCGAGCAGTACTTC.

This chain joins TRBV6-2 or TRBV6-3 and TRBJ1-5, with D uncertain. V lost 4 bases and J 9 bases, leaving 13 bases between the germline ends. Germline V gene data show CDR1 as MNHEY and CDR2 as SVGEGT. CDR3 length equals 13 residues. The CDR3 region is CASSSRGFRPQHF. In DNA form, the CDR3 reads TGTGCCAGCAGTTCCAGAGGGTTTAGGCCCCAGCATTTT.

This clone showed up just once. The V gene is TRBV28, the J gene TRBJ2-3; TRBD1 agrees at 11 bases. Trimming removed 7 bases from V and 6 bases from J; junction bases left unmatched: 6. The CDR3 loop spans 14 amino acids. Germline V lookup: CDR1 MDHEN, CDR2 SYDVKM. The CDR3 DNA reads TGTGCCAGCACCGGGACAGGGGGGTGGGATACGCAGTATTTT. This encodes CASTGTGGWDTQYF.

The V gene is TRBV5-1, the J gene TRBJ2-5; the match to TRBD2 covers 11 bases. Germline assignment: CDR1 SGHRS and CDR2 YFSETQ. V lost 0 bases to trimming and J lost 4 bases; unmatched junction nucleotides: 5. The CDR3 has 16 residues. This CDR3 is CASSLETSGNGETQYF. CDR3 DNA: TGCGCCAGCAGCTTGGAGACTAGCGGGAATGGAGAGACCCAGTACTTC.

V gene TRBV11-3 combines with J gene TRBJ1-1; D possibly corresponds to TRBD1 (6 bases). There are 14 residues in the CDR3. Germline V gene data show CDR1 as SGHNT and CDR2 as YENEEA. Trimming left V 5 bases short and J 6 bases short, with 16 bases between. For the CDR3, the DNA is TGTGCCAGCAGCAGACCACAGGGTAGTGCTGAAGCTTTCTTT. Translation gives CASSRPQGSAEAFF.

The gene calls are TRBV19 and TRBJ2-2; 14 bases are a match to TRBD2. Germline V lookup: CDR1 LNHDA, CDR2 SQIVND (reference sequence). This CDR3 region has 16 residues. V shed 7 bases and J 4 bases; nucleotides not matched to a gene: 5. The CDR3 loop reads CASTGTSGRGTGELFF. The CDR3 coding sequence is TGTGCCAGTACCGGGACTAGCGGGAGAGGCACCGGGGAGCTGTTTTTT.

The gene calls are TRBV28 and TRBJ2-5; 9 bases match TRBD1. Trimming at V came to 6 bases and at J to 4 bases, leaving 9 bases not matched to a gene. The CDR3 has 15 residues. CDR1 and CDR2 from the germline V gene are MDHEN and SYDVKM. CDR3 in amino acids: CASSGTTGGGETQYF. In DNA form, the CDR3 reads TGTGCCAGCAGCGGCACAACAGGGGGCGGAGAGACCCAGTACTTC.

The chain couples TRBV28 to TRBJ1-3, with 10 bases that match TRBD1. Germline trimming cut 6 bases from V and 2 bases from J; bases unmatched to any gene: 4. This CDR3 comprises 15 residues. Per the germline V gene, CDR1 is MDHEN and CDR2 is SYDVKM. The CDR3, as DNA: TGTGCCAGCAGCGAAGGACAGGGGGCTGGAAACACCATATATTTT. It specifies CASSEGQGAGNTIYF.

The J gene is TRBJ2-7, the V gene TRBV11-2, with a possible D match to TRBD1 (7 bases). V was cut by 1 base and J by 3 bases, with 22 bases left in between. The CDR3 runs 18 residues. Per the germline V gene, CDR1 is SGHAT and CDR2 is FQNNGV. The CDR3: CASSLGPGQGGSFYEQYF. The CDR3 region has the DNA TGTGCCAGCAGCTTAGGGCCCGGGCAGGGGGGTAGTTTCTACGAGCAGTACTTC.

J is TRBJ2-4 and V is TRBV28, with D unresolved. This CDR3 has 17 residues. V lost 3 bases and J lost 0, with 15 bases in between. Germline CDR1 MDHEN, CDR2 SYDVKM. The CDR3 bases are TGTGCCAGCAGTTTGAACAGTATAATACTAGCCAAAAACATTCAGTACTTC. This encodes CASSLNSIILAKNIQYF.